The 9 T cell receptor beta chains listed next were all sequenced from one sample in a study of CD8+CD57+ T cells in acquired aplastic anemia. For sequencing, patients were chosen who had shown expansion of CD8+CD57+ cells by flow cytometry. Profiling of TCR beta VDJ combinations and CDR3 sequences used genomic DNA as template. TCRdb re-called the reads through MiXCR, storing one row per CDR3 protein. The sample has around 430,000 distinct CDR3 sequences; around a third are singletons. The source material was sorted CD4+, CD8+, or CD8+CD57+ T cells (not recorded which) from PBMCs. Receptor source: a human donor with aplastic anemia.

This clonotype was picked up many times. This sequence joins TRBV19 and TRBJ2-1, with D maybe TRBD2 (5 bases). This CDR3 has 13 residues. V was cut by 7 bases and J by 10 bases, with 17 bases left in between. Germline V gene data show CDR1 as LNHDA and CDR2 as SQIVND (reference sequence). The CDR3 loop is CASKDSTREEQFF. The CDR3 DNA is TGTGCCAGTAAGGACTCTACACGTGAGGAGCAGTTCTTC.

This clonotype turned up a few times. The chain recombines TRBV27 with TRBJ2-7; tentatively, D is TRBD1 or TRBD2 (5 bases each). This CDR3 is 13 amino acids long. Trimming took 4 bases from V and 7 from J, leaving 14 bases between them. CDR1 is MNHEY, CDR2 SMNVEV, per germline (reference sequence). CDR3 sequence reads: CASSWGLRGEQYF. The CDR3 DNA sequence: TGTGCCAGCAGTTGGGGCCTCCGGGGTGAGCAGTACTTC.

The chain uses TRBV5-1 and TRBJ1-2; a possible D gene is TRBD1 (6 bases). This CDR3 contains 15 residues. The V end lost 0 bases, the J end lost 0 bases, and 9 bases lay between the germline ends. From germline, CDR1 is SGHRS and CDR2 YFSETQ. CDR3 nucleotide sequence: TGCGCCAGCAGCTTGGAGGGGGGATCTAACTATGGCTACACCTTC. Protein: CASSLEGGSNYGYTF.

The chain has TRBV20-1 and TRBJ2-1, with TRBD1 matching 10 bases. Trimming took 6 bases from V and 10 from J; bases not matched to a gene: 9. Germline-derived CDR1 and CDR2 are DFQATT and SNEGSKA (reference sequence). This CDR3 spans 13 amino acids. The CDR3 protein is CSAPGQGTGEQFF. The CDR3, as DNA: TGCAGTGCGCCGGGACAGGGGACGGGGGAGCAGTTCTTC.

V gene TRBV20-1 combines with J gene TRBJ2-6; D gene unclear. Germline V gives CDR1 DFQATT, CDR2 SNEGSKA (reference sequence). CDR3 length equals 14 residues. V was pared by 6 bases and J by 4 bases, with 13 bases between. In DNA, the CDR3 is TGCAGTGCGGCCTCCCCGGTAGGGGCCAACGTCCTGACTTTC. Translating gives CSAASPVGANVLTF.

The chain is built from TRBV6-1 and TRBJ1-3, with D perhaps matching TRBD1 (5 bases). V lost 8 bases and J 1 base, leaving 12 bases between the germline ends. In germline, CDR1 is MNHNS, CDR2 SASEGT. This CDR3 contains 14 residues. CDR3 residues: CASRVGGSGNTIYF. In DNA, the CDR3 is TGTGCCAGCCGGGTGGGGGGATCTGGAAACACCATATATTTT.

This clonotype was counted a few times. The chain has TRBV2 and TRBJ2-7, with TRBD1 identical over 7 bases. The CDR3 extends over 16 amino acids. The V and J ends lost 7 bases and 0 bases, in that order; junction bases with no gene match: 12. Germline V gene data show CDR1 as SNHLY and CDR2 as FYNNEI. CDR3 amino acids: CASISHGQDRSYEQYF. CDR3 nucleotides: TGTGCCAGCATCTCCCACGGACAGGACCGCTCCTACGAGCAGTACTTC.

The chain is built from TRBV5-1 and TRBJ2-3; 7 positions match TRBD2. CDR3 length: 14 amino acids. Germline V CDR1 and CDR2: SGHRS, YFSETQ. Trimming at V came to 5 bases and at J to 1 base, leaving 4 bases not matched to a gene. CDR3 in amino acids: CASRGGTGTDTQYF. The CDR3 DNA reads TGCGCCAGCAGGGGGGGGACGGGCACAGATACGCAGTATTTT.

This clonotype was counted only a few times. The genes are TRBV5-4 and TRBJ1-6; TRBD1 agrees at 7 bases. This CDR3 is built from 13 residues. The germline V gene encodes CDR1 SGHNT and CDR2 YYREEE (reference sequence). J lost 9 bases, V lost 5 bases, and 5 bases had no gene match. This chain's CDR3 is CASSPGGRSPLHF. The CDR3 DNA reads TGTGCCAGCAGTCCAGGGGGGCGTTCACCCCTCCACTTT.